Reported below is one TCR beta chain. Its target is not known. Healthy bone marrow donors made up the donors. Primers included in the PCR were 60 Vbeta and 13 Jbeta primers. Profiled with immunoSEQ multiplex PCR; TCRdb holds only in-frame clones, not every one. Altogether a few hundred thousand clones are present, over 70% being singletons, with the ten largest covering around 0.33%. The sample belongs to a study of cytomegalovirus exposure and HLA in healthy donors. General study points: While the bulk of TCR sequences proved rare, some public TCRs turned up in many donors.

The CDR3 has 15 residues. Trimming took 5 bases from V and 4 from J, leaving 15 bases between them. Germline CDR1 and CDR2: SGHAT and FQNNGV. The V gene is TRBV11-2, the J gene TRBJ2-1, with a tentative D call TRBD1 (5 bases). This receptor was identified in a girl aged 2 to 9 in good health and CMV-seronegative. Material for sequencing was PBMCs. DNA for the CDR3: TGTGCCAGCAGCCATGCAGGGAACCCTTACAATGAGCAGTTCTTC. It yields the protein CASSHAGNPYNEQFF.